One and the same sample provided the 4 T cell receptor beta chains below, sequenced in a study of shared clonotypes between healthy human individuals. Here immunoSEQ multiplex PCR was the method, and the copy in TCRdb shows in-frame clones only, minus some. The table records under 130,000 clones, approximately 70% of them present only once. Sequenced sample: memory CD8+ T cells sorted from blood. The subset was: CD45RO+ cells pooled with CCR7-negative TemRA cells. The receptors come from a woman in her thirties in good health.

This clone was seen at least ten times. This chain joins TRBV27 and TRBJ2-1; D gene ambiguous. Trimming shortened V by 5 bases and J by 1 base, and 9 bases separated the two germline ends. The germline CDR1 and CDR2 sequences are MNHEY and SMNVEV (reference sequence). The CDR3 is made up of 14 amino acids. The CDR3 loop is CASSIQISYNEQFF. The CDR3 region has the DNA TGTGCCAGCAGTATCCAGATTTCCTACAATGAGCAGTTCTTC.

V and J are TRBV6-1 and TRBJ1-1; perhaps TRBD1 as D (5 bases). From germline, CDR1 is MNHNS and CDR2 SASEGT. CDR3 length equals 16 residues. V was pared by 2 bases and J by 2 bases, with 15 bases between. The CDR3 sequence is CASSENVGQGNTEAFF. CDR3 sequence (DNA): TGTGCCAGCAGTGAAAACGTTGGGCAGGGAAACACTGAAGCTTTCTTT.

The rearrangement links TRBV2 to TRBJ2-7; the D call may be TRBD1 or TRBD2 (5 bases each). V lost 7 bases to trimming and J lost 2 bases, with 18 bases between them. Germline V CDR1 and CDR2: SNHLY, FYNNEI. The CDR3 length is 15 residues. DNA for the CDR3: TGTGCCAGCACCCGATTGACAGCGGCACCCTACGAGCAGTACTTC. It yields the protein CASTRLTAAPYEQYF.

This clone was observed a few times. V and J are TRBV28 and TRBJ1-2; no firm D call. The V gene lost 6 bases and the J gene lost 5 bases, with 13 bases spanning the gap. This CDR3 region has 13 residues. CDR1 and CDR2 (germline): MDHEN, SYDVKM. CDR3 loop: CASSPGGHYGYTF. For the CDR3, the DNA is TGTGCCAGCAGCCCGGGTGGCCATTATGGCTACACCTTC.